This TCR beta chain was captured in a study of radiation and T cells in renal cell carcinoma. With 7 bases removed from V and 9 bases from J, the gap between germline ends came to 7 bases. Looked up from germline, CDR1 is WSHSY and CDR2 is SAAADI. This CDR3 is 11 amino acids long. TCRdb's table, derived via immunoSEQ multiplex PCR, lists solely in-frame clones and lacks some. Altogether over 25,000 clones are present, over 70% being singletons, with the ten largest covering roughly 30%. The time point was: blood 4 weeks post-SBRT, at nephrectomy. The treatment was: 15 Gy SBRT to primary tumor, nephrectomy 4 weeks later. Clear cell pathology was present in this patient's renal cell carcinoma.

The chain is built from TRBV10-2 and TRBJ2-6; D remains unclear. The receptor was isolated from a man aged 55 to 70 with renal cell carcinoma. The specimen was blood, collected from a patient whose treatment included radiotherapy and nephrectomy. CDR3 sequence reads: CASTDDNVLTF. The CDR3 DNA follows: TGCGCCAGCACTGACGACAACGTCCTGACTTTC.